The 25 T cell receptor beta chains given below trace back to one sample, sequenced in a study of blood T cell repertoires in COVID-19. Sequencing was performed with immunoSEQ multiplex PCR; in TCRdb, only in-frame clones are kept and a portion is missing. The sample has roughly 15,000 clones; 73% are singletons. Sequenced: peripheral blood. The receptors stem from a boy aged 2 to 9 with active or convalescent COVID-19.

V usage is TRBV28 and J usage is TRBJ1-1; D uncertain. In germline, CDR1 is MDHEN, CDR2 SYDVKM. Trimming took off 4 bases at V and 3 bases at J, with 6 bases between the two ends. CDR3 length: 12 residues. CDR3 nucleotides: TGTGCCAGCAGTTCCCCCTACACTGAAGCTTTCTTT. It specifies CASSSPYTEAFF.

The chain joins TRBV11-2 to TRBJ2-2, with TRBD1 matching over 8 bases. Germline assignment: CDR1 SGHAT and CDR2 FQNNGV. This CDR3 is built from 13 residues. After removal of 7 bases from V and 7 bases from J, the junction contained 5 bases not matched to a gene. The chain's CDR3 is CASNSRGLGELFF. CDR3 coding DNA: TGTGCCAGCAACTCCAGGGGGCTCGGGGAGCTGTTTTTT.

This clone was seen a handful of times. The chain uses TRBV18 and TRBJ1-1, with D maybe TRBD1 (6 bases). Trimming removed 2 bases from V and 1 base from J, with 14 bases in between. Germline V gene lookup returns CDR1 KGHSH and CDR2 LQKENI. The CDR3 is 16 residues long. CDR3 coding DNA: TGTGCCAGCTCACCAAACCCCGGACAGTCGAACACTGAAGCTTTCTTT. Residues: CASSPNPGQSNTEAFF.

CDR3 protein: CASSLLGREAFF. DNA for the CDR3: TGTGCCAGCAGCTTGTTAGGCAGGGAAGCTTTCTTT. The genes are TRBV5-5 and TRBJ1-1, with D unclear. Trimming removed 1 base from V and 8 bases from J, with 9 bases in between. The CDR3 has 12 residues. CDR1 and CDR2 (germline): SGHKS, YYEKEE (reference sequence).

The V gene is TRBV19, the J gene TRBJ2-2; no definite D call. The germline V gene has CDR1 LNHDA and CDR2 SQIVND (reference sequence). Trimming removed 11 bases at V and 7 bases at J, with 11 bases between. The CDR3 runs 11 residues. The CDR3 nucleotides read TGTGCCGGCTTGGAGAACGGGGAGCTGTTTTTT. This gives the protein CAGLENGELFF.

The J gene is TRBJ1-2, the V gene TRBV27, with 8 nucleotides matching TRBD1. Germline loops: CDR1 MNHEY, CDR2 SMNVEV (reference sequence). There are 12 residues in the CDR3. Germline trimming cut 10 bases from V and 4 bases from J; bases unmatched to any gene: 5. DNA of the CDR3: TGTGCCACCTCGGACAGGGCCTATGGCTACACCTTC. Encoded protein: CATSDRAYGYTF.

Turning to this clone: A read error may account for a junction end that differs from germline. The J gene is TRBJ2-1, the V gene TRBV5-1, with TRBD2 identical over 10 bases. Germline V lookup: CDR1 SGHRS, CDR2 YFSETQ. The CDR3 loop spans 14 amino acids. The DNA of the CDR3 is TGCGCCAGCAGCTTGGCGTCTAGCGGGGGAGTCATTATCTTC. Residues: CASSLASSGGVIIF.

This chain uses TRBV28 with TRBJ1-3; D possibly corresponds to TRBD1 (5 bases). V lost 6 bases, J lost 0 bases, and 12 bases lay in between. Germline loops: CDR1 MDHEN, CDR2 SYDVKM. The CDR3 totals 15 residues. The CDR3 sequence is CASRDTGNSGNTIYF. The CDR3 coding sequence is TGTGCCAGCAGAGACACAGGAAACTCTGGAAACACCATATATTTT.

This clone was seen a few times. This chain joins TRBV27 and TRBJ2-1; 15 nucleotides line up with TRBD2. The length of the CDR3 is 15 residues. Germline CDR1 reads MNHEY; CDR2 reads SMNVEV (reference sequence). The V segment lost 5 bases and the J segment 10 bases; nucleotides outside the gene matches: 6. In nucleotides, the CDR3 is TGTGCCAGCAGTCTTGGACTAGCGGGAGGGAGCGAGCAGTTCTTC. Translated: CASSLGLAGGSEQFF.

The genes are TRBV3-1 (or the pseudogene TRBV3-2) and TRBJ1-5, with D perhaps matching TRBD1 (5 bases). Germline V gene sequence: CDR1 LGHDT, CDR2 YNNKEL (reference sequence). The CDR3 runs to 15 residues. Trimming took 0 bases from V and 6 from J, leaving 12 bases between them. The CDR3 loop is CASSQDLTRAQPQHF. The CDR3 nucleotides read TGTGCCAGCAGCCAAGATCTAACCAGGGCTCAGCCCCAGCATTTT.

This clone ranks as medium-sized. V is TRBV6-5 and J is TRBJ2-5, with 8 nucleotides matching TRBD1. V gave up 8 bases and J gave up 2 bases; unmatched junction bases: 7. This CDR3 is built from 14 residues. From germline, CDR1 is MNHEY and CDR2 SVGAGI. CDR3 sequence reads: CASRTGSGQETQYF. As DNA, the CDR3 is TGTGCCAGCCGGACAGGGTCCGGGCAAGAGACCCAGTACTTC.

The gene calls are TRBV6-5 and TRBJ2-7; D unresolved. The CDR3 sequence is 14 residues long. Per germline, CDR1 MNHEY and CDR2 SVGAGI. V was clipped by 4 bases and J by 2 bases, with 12 bases between them. The CDR3 protein is CASSFHLAPYEQYF. The DNA of the CDR3 is TGTGCCAGCAGTTTCCATTTGGCCCCCTACGAGCAGTACTTC.

The V call is TRBV18, the J call TRBJ2-7, with TRBD1 matching over 11 bases. The CDR3 totals 15 residues. Germline trimming cut 0 bases from V and 5 bases from J; bases unmatched to any gene: 3. Germline loops: CDR1 KGHSH, CDR2 LQKENI. The CDR3 spells CASSPPEGQGDEQYF. In DNA, the CDR3 is TGTGCCAGCTCACCACCCGAGGGACAGGGGGACGAGCAGTACTTC.

The genes are TRBV28 and TRBJ2-7; D perhaps matches TRBD2 (5 bases). Trimming pared 6 bases from V and 5 bases from J, leaving 14 bases between. The CDR3 has 13 amino acids. Germline lookup yields CDR1 MDHEN and CDR2 SYDVKM. The CDR3 sequence is CASSLGVNDEQYF. The CDR3 bases are TGTGCCAGCAGCCTCGGGGTAAACGACGAGCAGTACTTC. Based on the CDR3 plus reference TRBV28 and TRBJ2-7, the full variable domain is DVKVTQSSRYLVKRTGEKVFLECVQDMDHENMFWYRQDPGLGLRLIYFSYDVKMKEKGDIPEGYSVSREKKERFSLILESASTNQTSMYLCASSLGVNDEQYFGPGTRLTVT.

In its sample, this clone ranks as medium-sized. The CDR3 sequence is CASSPGRGDTGELFF. CDR3 nucleotide sequence: TGTGCCAGCTCACCAGGCAGGGGGGACACCGGGGAGCTGTTTTTT. J is TRBJ2-2 and V is TRBV18; a possible D gene is TRBD1 (7 bases). The germline gives CDR1 KGHSH, CDR2 LQKENI. V was clipped by 2 bases and J by 3 bases, with 10 bases between them. The CDR3 is 15 residues long.

The chain has TRBV6-5 and TRBJ2-2; the D gene is possibly TRBD2 (5 bases). V lost 5 bases and J 5 bases, leaving 12 bases between the germline ends. CDR1 and CDR2 from the germline V gene are MNHEY and SVGAGI. This CDR3 contains 14 residues. CDR3 DNA: TGTGCCAGCAGTCGAACGACGGGGACCGGGGAGCTGTTTTTT. This encodes CASSRTTGTGELFF.

This chain connects TRBV29-1 to TRBJ2-7, with 9 bases identical to TRBD1. CDR3 length: 13 amino acids. Germline-derived CDR1 and CDR2 are SQVTM and ANQGSEA. V lost 6 bases to trimming and J lost 11 bases; unmatched junction nucleotides: 14. This CDR3 is CSVVPGTGWVKYV. Written as DNA, the CDR3 is TGCAGCGTGGTTCCCGGGACAGGGTGGGTTAAGTACGTC.

The gene calls are TRBV7-8 and TRBJ2-7; tentatively, D is TRBD1 (5 bases). CDR1 and CDR2 (germline): SGHVS, FQNEAQ. CDR3 size: 14 residues. V was clipped by 1 base and J by 2 bases, with 9 bases between them. The CDR3, as DNA: TGTGCCAGCAGCTTAGAGTTCAGGGCCTACGAGCAGTACGTC. This gives the protein CASSLEFRAYEQYV.

The CDR3 region has the DNA TGCGCCAGCAGCTTGGGAGGACAGGGCGGGGAGACCCAGTACTTC. Its translation is CASSLGGQGGETQYF. The chain uses TRBV5-1 and TRBJ2-5; 8 bases line up with TRBD1. The CDR3 length is 15 residues. The V gene end was trimmed by 0 bases and the J gene end by 5 bases; junction bases not matched to a gene: 6. CDR1 is SGHRS, CDR2 YFSETQ, per germline.

This clone is medium-sized within its sample. The chain couples TRBV14 to TRBJ2-5; 14 bases fit TRBD2. Germline V gene lookup returns CDR1 SGHDN and CDR2 FVKESK. The ends lost 1 base at V and 4 bases at J; junction bases unmatched: 5. This CDR3 region has 17 residues. In nucleotides, the CDR3 is TGTGCCAGCAGCCAAGTGGGGACTAGCGGGAGAGGAGAGACCCAGTACTTC. Translated, it gives CASSQVGTSGRGETQYF.

This chain uses TRBV7-2 with TRBJ1-2; 10 nucleotides line up with TRBD1. J was trimmed by 6 bases and V by 1 base; bases with no gene match: 5. From germline, CDR1 is SGHTA and CDR2 FQGNSA. The CDR3 has 15 residues. The CDR3 here is CASSLVLGQGNGYTF. CDR3 in DNA: TGTGCCAGCAGCTTAGTTCTGGGACAGGGGAATGGCTACACCTTC. The variable domain in full, completed from reference TRBV7-2 and TRBJ1-2, reads GAGVSQSPSNKVTEKGKDVELRCDPISGHTALYWYRQSLGQGLEFLIYFQGNSAPDKSGLPSDRFSAERTGGSVSTLTIQRTQQEDSAVYLCASSLVLGQGNGYTFGSGTRLTVV.

The rearrangement joins TRBV28 to TRBJ1-5, with TRBD1 identical over 8 bases. V shed 6 bases and J 0 bases; nucleotides not matched to a gene: 7. The CDR3 is 16 amino acids. Germline V gene lookup returns CDR1 MDHEN and CDR2 SYDVKM. The CDR3 nucleotides read TGTGCCAGCAGAGACAGGGGCAGTTATAGCAATCAGCCCCAGCATTTT. Translated: CASRDRGSYSNQPQHF.

The CDR3 loop reads CASSSWTSGRGYFDTQYF. The CDR3 DNA is TGTGCCAGCAGCTCGTGGACTAGCGGGAGAGGCTATTTTGATACGCAGTATTTT. The chain joins TRBV7-6 to TRBJ2-3; 13 positions match TRBD2. Germline-derived CDR1 and CDR2 are SGHVS and FNYEAQ. Trimming at V came to 4 bases and at J to 6 bases, leaving 13 bases not matched to a gene. The CDR3 length is 18 residues.

The V gene is TRBV7-2, the J gene TRBJ2-1; 8 bases line up with TRBD2. Trimming took 5 bases from V and 5 from J; bases not matched to a gene: 8. The CDR3 has 15 residues. Germline V CDR1 and CDR2: SGHTA, FQGNSA. For the CDR3, the DNA is TGTGCCAGCAGCCTACTTCGGGGGGGCCACAATGAGCAGTTCTTC. Translated: CASSLLRGGHNEQFF.

V usage is TRBV6-5 and J usage is TRBJ1-2; 9 bases map to TRBD1. CDR1 and CDR2 from the germline V gene are MNHEY and SVGAGI. The CDR3 totals 16 residues. The junction had 14 bases not matched to a gene; V was cut back by 4 bases and J by 8 bases. The chain's CDR3 is CASSSAGTGFLAGYTF. In nucleotides, the CDR3 is TGTGCCAGCAGTTCAGCCGGGACAGGGTTTCTGGCGGGCTACACCTTC.